These T cell receptor beta chains were read from a single sample in a study of T cell changes during pregnancy in multiple sclerosis. Generated by immunoSEQ multiplex PCR, the TCRdb table keeps only in-frame clones and is missing some. Of 47,000 or so clones in the sample, roughly 89% were seen once. The sample was peripheral blood, taken in the first trimester of pregnancy. These receptors were obtained from a female donor with multiple sclerosis, enrolled in a pregnancy study. Both conserved end residues are part of each CDR3. D genes are given only for firm matches. Clone size is not always given. Where it is, it says once, few, many or a class for expanded clones.

d_gene: TRBD2; len: 16; v_gene: TRBV5-6; j_gene: TRBJ2-1; abundance: -; CDR3nt: TGTGCCAGCAGCGCTTTACTAGCGGGGCTTAACAATGAGCAGTTCTTC; CDR3aa: CASSALLAGLNNEQFF
d_gene: -; len: 15; v_gene: TRBV6-1; j_gene: TRBJ2-2; abundance: -; CDR3nt: TGTGCCAGCCCCTGTCAGGACAGAGACACCGGGGAGCTGTTTTTT; CDR3aa: CASPCQDRDTGELFF
d_gene: -; len: 15; v_gene: TRBV19; j_gene: TRBJ1-2; abundance: -; CDR3nt: TGTGCCAGTAACGATGACAGGCTGTCTAACTATGGCTACACCTTC; CDR3aa: CASNDDRLSNYGYTF
d_gene: -; len: 12; v_gene: TRBV11-2; j_gene: TRBJ1-4; abundance: -; CDR3nt: TGTGCCAGCAAGACAGATAATGAAAAACTGTTTTTT; CDR3aa: CASKTDNEKLFF
d_gene: -; len: 14; v_gene: TRBV6-5; j_gene: TRBJ2-2; abundance: -; CDR3nt: TGTGCCAGCAGGGACAGACTTAACACCGGGGAGCTGTTTTTT; CDR3aa: CASRDRLNTGELFF
d_gene: TRBD1; len: 15; v_gene: TRBV6-1; j_gene: TRBJ1-2; abundance: -; CDR3nt: TGTGCCAGCAGTGCTTCTCCGGGACAGGCCTATGGCTACACCTTC; CDR3aa: CASSASPGQAYGYTF
d_gene: -; len: 14; v_gene: TRBV5-1; j_gene: TRBJ2-1; abundance: -; CDR3nt: TGCGCCAGCAGCTTGAATGGGGGGACCGATGAGCAGTTCTTC; CDR3aa: CASSLNGGTDEQFF
d_gene: TRBD1; len: 13; v_gene: TRBV19; j_gene: TRBJ1-5; abundance: -; CDR3nt: TGTGCCATCGCGGACAGGGGCAATCAGCCCCAGCATTTT; CDR3aa: CAIADRGNQPQHF
d_gene: -; len: 13; v_gene: TRBV7-9; j_gene: TRBJ2-7; abundance: -; CDR3nt: TGTGCCAGCAGCCCCGGGAGAAGCTACGAGCAGTACTTC; CDR3aa: CASSPGRSYEQYF
d_gene: -; len: 15; v_gene: TRBV5-1; j_gene: TRBJ1-1; abundance: -; CDR3nt: TGCGCCAGCAGCCCTTTTGACAGCCACTACACTGAAGCTTTCTTT; CDR3aa: CASSPFDSHYTEAFF
d_gene: -; len: 12; v_gene: TRBV30; j_gene: TRBJ1-4; abundance: -; CDR3nt: TGTGCCTTAGAGGCAACTAATGAAAAACTGTTTTTT; CDR3aa: CALEATNEKLFF
d_gene: TRBD1; len: 15; v_gene: TRBV5-4; j_gene: TRBJ2-2; abundance: -; CDR3nt: TGTGCCAGCAGCTTGCCAACCACAGGGGTCGGGGAGCTGTTTTTT; CDR3aa: CASSLPTTGVGELFF
d_gene: TRBD2; len: 15; v_gene: TRBV7-8; j_gene: TRBJ2-5; abundance: -; CDR3nt: TGTGCCAGCAGCCCCCCGGGGGGGGGCGGGGAGACCCAGTACTTC; CDR3aa: CASSPPGGGGETQYF
d_gene: TRBD1; len: 16; v_gene: TRBV5-8; j_gene: TRBJ2-7; abundance: -; CDR3nt: TGTGCCAGCAGCTTGGAAGGCCGTCGACAGGGCCACGAGCAGTACTTC; CDR3aa: CASSLEGRRQGHEQYF
d_gene: TRBD1; len: 14; v_gene: TRBV25-1; j_gene: TRBJ1-4; abundance: -; CDR3nt: TGTGCCAGCAGGGAGGGGGCGACTAATGAAAAACTGTTTTTT; CDR3aa: CASREGATNEKLFF
d_gene: -; len: 15; v_gene: TRBV6-4; j_gene: TRBJ1-6; abundance: once; CDR3nt: TGTGCCAGCAGCCTGACAAGCTCCTATAATTCACCCCTCCACTTT; CDR3aa: CASSLTSSYNSPLHF
d_gene: TRBD2; len: 15; v_gene: TRBV6-6; j_gene: TRBJ2-1; abundance: -; CDR3nt: TGTGCCAGCAGTCTGGGAGGGACTCCAAACAATGAGCAGTTCTTC; CDR3aa: CASSLGGTPNNEQFF
d_gene: -; len: 12; v_gene: TRBV2; j_gene: TRBJ1-5; abundance: -; CDR3nt: TGTGCCAGCGACCAGGGGAGCCAGCCCCAGCATTTT; CDR3aa: CASDQGSQPQHF
d_gene: TRBD1; len: 17; v_gene: TRBV10-2; j_gene: TRBJ2-6; abundance: -; CDR3nt: TGCGCCAGCAGTGAGATTGGACAGGGGTCTGGGGCCAACGTCCTGACTTTC; CDR3aa: CASSEIGQGSGANVLTF